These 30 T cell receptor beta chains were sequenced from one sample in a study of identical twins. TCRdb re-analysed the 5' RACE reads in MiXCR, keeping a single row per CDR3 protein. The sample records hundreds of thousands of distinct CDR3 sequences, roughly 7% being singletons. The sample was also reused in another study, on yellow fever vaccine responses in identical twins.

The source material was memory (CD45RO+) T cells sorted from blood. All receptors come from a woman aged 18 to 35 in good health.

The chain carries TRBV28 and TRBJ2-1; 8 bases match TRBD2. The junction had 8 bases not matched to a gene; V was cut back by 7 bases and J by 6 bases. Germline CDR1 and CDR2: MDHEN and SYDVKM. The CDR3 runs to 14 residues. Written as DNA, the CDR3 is TGTGCCAGCACCCCGAGGAGCGGGGGCAATGAGCAGTTCTTC. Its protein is CASTPRSGGNEQFF.

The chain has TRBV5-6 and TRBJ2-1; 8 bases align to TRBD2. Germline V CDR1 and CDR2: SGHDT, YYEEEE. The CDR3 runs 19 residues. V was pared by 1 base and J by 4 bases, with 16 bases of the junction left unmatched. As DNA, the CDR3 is TGTGCCAGCAGCTTGCCGACTAGCGAGAGCGCCGGTGGTTACAATGAGCAGTTCTTC. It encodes CASSLPTSESAGGYNEQFF. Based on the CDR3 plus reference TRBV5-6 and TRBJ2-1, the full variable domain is DAGVTQSPTHLIKTRGQQVTLRCSPKSGHDTVSWYQQALGQGPQFIFQYYEEEERQRGNFPDRFSGHQFPNYSSELNVNALLLGDSALYLCASSLPTSESAGGYNEQFFGPGTRLTVL.

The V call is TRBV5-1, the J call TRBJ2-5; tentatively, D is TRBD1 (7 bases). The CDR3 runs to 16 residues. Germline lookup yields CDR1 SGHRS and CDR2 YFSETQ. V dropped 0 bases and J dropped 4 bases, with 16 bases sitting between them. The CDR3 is CASSLGLGQGGETQYF. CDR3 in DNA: TGCGCCAGCAGCTTGGGACTCGGGCAGGGGGGAGAGACCCAGTACTTC.

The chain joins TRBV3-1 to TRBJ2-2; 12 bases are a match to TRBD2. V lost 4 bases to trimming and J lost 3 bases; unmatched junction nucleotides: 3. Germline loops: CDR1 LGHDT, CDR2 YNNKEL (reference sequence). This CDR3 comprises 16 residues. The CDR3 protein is CASSRRTSGDTGELFF. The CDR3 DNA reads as TGTGCCAGCAGCCGCCGGACTAGCGGGGACACCGGGGAGCTGTTTTTT. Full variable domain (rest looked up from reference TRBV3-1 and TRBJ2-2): DTAVSQTPKYLVTQMGNDKSIKCEQNLGHDTMYWYKQDSKKFLKIMFSYNNKELIINETVPNRFSPKSPDKAHLNLHINSLELGDSAVYFCASSRRTSGDTGELFFGEGSRLTVL.

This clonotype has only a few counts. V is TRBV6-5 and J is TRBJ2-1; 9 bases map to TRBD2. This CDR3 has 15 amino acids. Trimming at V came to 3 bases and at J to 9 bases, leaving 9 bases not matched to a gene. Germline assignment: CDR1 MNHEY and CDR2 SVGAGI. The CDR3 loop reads CASSYVASGVGEQFF. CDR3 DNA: TGTGCCAGCAGTTATGTTGCTAGCGGGGTCGGTGAGCAGTTCTTC.

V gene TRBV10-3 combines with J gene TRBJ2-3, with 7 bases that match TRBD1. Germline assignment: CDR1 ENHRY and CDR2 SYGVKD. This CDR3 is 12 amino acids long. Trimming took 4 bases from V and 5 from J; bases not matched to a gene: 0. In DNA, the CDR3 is TGTGCCATCAGTGGACAGGGAGATACGCAGTATTTT. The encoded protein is CAISGQGDTQYF.

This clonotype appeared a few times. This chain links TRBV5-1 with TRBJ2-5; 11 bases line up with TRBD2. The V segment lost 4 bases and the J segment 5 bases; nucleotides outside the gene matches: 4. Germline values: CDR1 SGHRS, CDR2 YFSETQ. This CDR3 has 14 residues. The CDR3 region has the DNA TGCGCCAGCAGCGTAGCGGGGGGGCGTGAGACCCAGTACTTC. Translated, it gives CASSVAGGRETQYF.

CDR3 protein: CSASLAPNSYEQYF. For the CDR3, the DNA is TGCAGTGCTAGCCTAGCTCCTAATTCCTACGAGCAGTACTTC. The chain uses TRBV20-1 and TRBJ2-7; TRBD2 might be the D (5 bases). CDR1 is DFQATT, CDR2 SNEGSKA, per germline (reference sequence). V dropped 3 bases and J dropped 1 base, with 13 bases sitting between them. The CDR3 is 14 residues long.

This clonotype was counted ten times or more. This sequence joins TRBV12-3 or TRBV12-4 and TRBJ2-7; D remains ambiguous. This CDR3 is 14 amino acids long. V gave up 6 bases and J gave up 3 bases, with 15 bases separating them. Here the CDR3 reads CASSPRNLGYEQYF. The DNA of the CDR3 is TGTGCCAGCAGCCCTAGGAACCTGGGCTACGAGCAGTACTTC.

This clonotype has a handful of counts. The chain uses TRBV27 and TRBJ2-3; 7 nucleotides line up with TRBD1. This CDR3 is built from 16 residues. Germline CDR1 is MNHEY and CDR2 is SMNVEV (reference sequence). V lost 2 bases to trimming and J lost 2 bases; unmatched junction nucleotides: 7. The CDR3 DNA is TGTGCCAGCAGTTTAAAGGGGGCCCGCACCACAGATACGCAGTATTTT. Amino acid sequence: CASSLKGARTTDTQYF.

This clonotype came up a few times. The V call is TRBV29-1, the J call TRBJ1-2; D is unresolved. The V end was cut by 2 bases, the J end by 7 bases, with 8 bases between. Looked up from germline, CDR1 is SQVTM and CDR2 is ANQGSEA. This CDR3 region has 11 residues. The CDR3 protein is CSVESVFGYTF. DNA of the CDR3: TGCAGCGTTGAATCGGTTTTTGGCTACACCTTC.

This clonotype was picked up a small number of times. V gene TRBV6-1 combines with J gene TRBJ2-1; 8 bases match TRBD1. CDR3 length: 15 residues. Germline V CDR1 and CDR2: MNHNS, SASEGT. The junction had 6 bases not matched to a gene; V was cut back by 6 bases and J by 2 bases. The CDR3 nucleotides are TGTGCCAGCAGGCCCGGACAGGGACCCTACAATGAGCAGTTCTTC. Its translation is CASRPGQGPYNEQFF.

The CDR3 is CASSVGSGGYADTQYF. The CDR3 DNA follows: TGTGCCAGCAGTGTAGGAAGCGGGGGTTACGCAGATACGCAGTATTTT. The V gene is TRBV2, the J gene TRBJ2-3, with 8 bases fitting TRBD2. V lost 4 bases and J lost 4; bases outside the gene matches: 10. There are 16 residues in the CDR3. Germline lookup yields CDR1 SNHLY and CDR2 FYNNEI.

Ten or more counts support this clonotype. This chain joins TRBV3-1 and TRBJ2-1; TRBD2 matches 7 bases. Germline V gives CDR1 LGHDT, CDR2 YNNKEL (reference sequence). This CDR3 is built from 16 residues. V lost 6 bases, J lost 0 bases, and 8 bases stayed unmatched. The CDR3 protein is CASSPVGGSSYNEQFF. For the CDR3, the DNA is TGTGCCAGCAGTCCCGTCGGCGGGAGCTCCTACAATGAGCAGTTCTTC.

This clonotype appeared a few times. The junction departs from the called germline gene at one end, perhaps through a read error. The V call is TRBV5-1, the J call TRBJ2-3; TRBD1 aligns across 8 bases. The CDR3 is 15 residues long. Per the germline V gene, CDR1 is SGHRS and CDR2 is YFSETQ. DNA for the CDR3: TGCGCCAGCAGCTTCTCCGGGACAGGCACAGGTACGCAGTATTTT. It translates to CASSFSGTGTGTQYF.

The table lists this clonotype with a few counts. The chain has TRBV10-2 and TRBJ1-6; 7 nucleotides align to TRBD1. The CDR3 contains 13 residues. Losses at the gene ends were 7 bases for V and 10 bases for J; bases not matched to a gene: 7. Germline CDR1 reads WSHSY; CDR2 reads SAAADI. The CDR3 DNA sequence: TGCGCCAGCACCGACAGGGAGGTCTCACCCCTCCACTTT. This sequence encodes CASTDREVSPLHF.

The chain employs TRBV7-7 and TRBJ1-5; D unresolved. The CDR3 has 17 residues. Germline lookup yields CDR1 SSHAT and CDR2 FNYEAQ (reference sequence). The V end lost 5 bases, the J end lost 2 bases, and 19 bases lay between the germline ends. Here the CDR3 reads CASSSLEVVVGNQPQHF. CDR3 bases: TGTGCCAGCAGCAGCTTAGAGGTGGTTGTCGGCAATCAGCCCCAGCATTTT.

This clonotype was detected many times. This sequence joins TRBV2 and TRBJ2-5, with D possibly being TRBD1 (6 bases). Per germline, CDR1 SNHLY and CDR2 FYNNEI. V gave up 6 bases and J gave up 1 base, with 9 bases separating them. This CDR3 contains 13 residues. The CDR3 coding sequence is TGTGCCAGCAGGTACAGGGTCCAAGAGACCCAGTACTTC. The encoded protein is CASRYRVQETQYF.

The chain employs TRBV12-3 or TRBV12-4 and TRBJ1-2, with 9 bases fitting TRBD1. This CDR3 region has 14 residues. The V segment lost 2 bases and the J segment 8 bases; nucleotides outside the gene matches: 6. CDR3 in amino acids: CASSLSGTGKGYTF. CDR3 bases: TGTGCCAGCAGTTTATCCGGGACAGGGAAGGGCTACACCTTC.

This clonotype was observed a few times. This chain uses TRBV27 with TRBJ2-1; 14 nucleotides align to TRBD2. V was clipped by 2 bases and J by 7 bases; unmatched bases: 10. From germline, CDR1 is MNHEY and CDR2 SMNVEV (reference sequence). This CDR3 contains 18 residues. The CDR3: CASSLRRPGLAGENEQFF. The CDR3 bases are TGTGCCAGCAGTTTACGCCGACCGGGACTAGCGGGGGAGAATGAGCAGTTCTTC.

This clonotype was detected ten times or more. The CDR3 DNA is TGTGCCAGCAGTGACGGGCGGGAGCCCGGTGAGCAGTTCTTC. Translating it yields CASSDGREPGEQFF. The J gene is TRBJ2-1, the V gene TRBV6-4, with 7 bases matching TRBD2. CDR1 and CDR2 (germline): MRHNA, SNTAGT. This CDR3 comprises 14 residues. The ends lost 2 bases at V and 9 bases at J; junction bases unmatched: 7.

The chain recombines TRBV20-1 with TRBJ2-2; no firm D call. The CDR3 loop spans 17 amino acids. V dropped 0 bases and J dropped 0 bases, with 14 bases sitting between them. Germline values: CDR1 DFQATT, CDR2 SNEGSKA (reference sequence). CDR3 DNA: TGCAGTGCTAGAGACGCTGGCGGATCAACGAACACCGGGGAGCTGTTTTTT. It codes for CSARDAGGSTNTGELFF.

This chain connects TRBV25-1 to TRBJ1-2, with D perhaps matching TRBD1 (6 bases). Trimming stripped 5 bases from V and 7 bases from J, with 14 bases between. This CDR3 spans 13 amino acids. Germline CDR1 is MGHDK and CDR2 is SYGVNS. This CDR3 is CASSRDTAPGYTF. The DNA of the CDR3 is TGTGCCAGCAGTCGGGACACTGCGCCTGGCTACACCTTC.

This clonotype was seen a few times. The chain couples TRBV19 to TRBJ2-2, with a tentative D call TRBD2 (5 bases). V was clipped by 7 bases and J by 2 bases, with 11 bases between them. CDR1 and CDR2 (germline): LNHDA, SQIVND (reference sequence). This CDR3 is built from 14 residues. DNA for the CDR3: TGTGCCAGTATCGGGAAACTAAACACCGGGGAGCTGTTTTTT. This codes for CASIGKLNTGELFF.

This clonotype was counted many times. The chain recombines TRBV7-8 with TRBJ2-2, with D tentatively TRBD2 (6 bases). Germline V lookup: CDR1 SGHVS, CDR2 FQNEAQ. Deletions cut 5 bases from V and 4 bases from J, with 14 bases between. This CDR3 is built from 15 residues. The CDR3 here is CASSLLQGGTGELFF. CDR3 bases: TGTGCCAGCAGCCTACTGCAGGGAGGCACCGGGGAGCTGTTTTTT.

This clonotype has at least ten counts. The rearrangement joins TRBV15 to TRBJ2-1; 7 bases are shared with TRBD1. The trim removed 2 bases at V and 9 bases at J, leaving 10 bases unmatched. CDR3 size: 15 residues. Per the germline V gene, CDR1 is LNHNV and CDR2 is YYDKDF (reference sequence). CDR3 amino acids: CATSRLDRDGGEQFF. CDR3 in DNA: TGTGCCACCAGCAGACTAGACAGGGATGGGGGTGAGCAGTTCTTC.

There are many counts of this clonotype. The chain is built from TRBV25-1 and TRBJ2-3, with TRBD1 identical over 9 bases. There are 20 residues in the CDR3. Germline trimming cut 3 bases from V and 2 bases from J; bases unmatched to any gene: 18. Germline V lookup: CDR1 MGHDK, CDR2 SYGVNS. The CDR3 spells CASSEGTIRGQGAYTDTQYF. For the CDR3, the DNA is TGTGCCAGCAGTGAGGGCACGATCAGGGGACAGGGAGCCTACACAGATACGCAGTATTTT.

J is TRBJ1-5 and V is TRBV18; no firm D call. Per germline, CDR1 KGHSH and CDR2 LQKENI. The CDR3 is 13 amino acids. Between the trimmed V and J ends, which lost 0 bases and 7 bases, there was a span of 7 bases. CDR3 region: CASSPPLGQPQHF. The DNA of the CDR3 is TGTGCCAGCTCACCACCGCTGGGACAGCCCCAGCATTTT.

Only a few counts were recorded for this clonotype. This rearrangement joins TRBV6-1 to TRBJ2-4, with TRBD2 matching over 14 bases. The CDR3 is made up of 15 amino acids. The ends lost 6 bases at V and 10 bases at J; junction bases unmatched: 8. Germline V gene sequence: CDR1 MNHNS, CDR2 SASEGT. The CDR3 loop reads CASSPGLAGERIQYF. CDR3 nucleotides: TGTGCCAGCAGCCCGGGACTAGCGGGAGAGAGGATTCAGTACTTC.

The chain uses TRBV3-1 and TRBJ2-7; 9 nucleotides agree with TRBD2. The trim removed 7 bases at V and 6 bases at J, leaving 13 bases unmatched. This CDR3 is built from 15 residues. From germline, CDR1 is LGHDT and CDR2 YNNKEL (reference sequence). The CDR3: CASKPGGLALGEQYF. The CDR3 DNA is TGTGCCAGCAAGCCAGGCGGACTAGCGCTAGGCGAGCAGTACTTC.